Shown below are 15 T cell receptor beta chains from a single sample sequenced in a study of T cell responses to AZD1222 COVID-19 vaccine. TCRdb's table, derived via immunoSEQ multiplex PCR, lists solely in-frame clones and lacks some. This table holds about 200,000 clones, approximately 92% found once. Sequencing was performed on peripheral blood, taken 28 days after the second dose of the MenACWY control vaccine. The receptors were gathered from an adult who received the MenACWY meningococcal vaccine as a control.

The chain carries TRBV3-1 (or the pseudogene TRBV3-2) and TRBJ2-2, with D possibly TRBD1 on 5 matching bases. The germline V and J ends were trimmed by 6 bases and 6 bases, with 5 bases remaining between them. This CDR3 contains 11 residues. The germline V gene has CDR1 LGHDT and CDR2 YNNKEL (reference sequence). CDR3: CASRGAGELFF. CDR3 DNA: TGTGCCAGCAGAGGGGCCGGGGAGCTGTTTTTT.

This clone was seen more than once but under ten times. The chain links TRBV19 to TRBJ2-7; possible D gene TRBD1, 6 bases. The CDR3 extends over 13 amino acids. V was trimmed by 7 bases and J by 3 bases, leaving 13 bases between them. The germline V gene encodes CDR1 LNHDA and CDR2 SQIVND (reference sequence). The CDR3 protein is CASTTTGDYEQYF. CDR3 DNA: TGTGCCAGTACTACGACAGGAGACTACGAGCAGTACTTC.

The chain recombines TRBV6-1 with TRBJ1-1, with 7 positions matching TRBD1. Trimming removed 2 bases from V and 3 bases from J; junction bases left unmatched: 6. The germline V gene encodes CDR1 MNHNS and CDR2 SASEGT. The CDR3 is 15 amino acids. The CDR3 reads CASSERTGGHTEAFF. The CDR3 DNA reads TGTGCCAGCAGTGAAAGGACAGGAGGGCACACTGAAGCTTTCTTT.

V is TRBV7-2 and J is TRBJ1-5; 7 nucleotides match TRBD1. Germline lookup yields CDR1 SGHTA and CDR2 FQGNSA. The CDR3 spans 15 residues. Losses at the gene ends were 1 base for V and 4 bases for J; bases not matched to a gene: 4. CDR3 nucleotides: TGTGCCAGCAGCTTAGACCAGGGGGGGAATCAGCCCCAGCATTTT. Its protein is CASSLDQGGNQPQHF.

This clone was seen just once. The V call is TRBV5-1, the J call TRBJ1-3; 7 positions match TRBD1. Per germline, CDR1 SGHRS and CDR2 YFSETQ. This CDR3 is 16 amino acids long. Trimming removed 3 bases from V and 2 bases from J; junction bases left unmatched: 8. The DNA for the CDR3 is TGCGCCAGCAGCTCCAACCTTGACAGGGCTGGAAACACCATATATTTT. This codes for CASSSNLDRAGNTIYF.

V and J are TRBV6-2 or TRBV6-3 and TRBJ1-5; perhaps TRBD1 as D (6 bases). Trimming left V 6 bases short and J 0 bases short, with 12 bases between. Germline V lookup: CDR1 MNHEY, CDR2 SVGEGT. This CDR3 region has 15 residues. The CDR3 sequence is CASSPRGSSNQPQHF. CDR3 nucleotide sequence: TGTGCCAGCAGCCCTAGGGGGTCTAGCAATCAGCCCCAGCATTTT.

CDR3 protein: CASSRRLAGVGNEQFF. CDR3 nucleotide sequence: TGTGCCAGCAGCCGCCGACTAGCGGGAGTGGGCAATGAGCAGTTCTTC. The chain is built from TRBV7-9 and TRBJ2-1, with 12 positions matching TRBD2. Germline V gives CDR1 SEHNR, CDR2 FQNEAQ (reference sequence). This CDR3 contains 16 residues. V trimming: 5 bases; J trimming: 6 bases; junction bases outside the gene matches: 8.

This clone was recorded once. This chain connects TRBV6-5 to TRBJ2-1, with no clear D. This CDR3 spans 15 amino acids. V lost 2 bases, J lost 6 bases, and 14 bases lay in between. The germline V gene has CDR1 MNHEY and CDR2 SVGAGI. This chain's CDR3 is CASSYEAAESNEQFF. CDR3 DNA: TGTGCCAGCAGTTACGAGGCGGCCGAAAGCAATGAGCAGTTCTTC.

The chain couples TRBV7-6 to TRBJ2-2; TRBD1 aligns across 10 bases. The CDR3 has 15 residues. Germline V lookup: CDR1 SGHVS, CDR2 FNYEAQ. With V trimmed by 4 bases and J by 1 base, 0 bases remained unmatched. CDR3 in DNA: TGTGCCAGCAGCTGGGACAGGGGGAACACCGGGGAGCTGTTTTTT. It translates to CASSWDRGNTGELFF.

V and J are TRBV12-3 or TRBV12-4 and TRBJ1-4; D not certain. CDR3 length equals 13 residues. V dropped 3 bases and J dropped 11 bases, with 13 bases sitting between them. The CDR3 DNA is TGTGCCAGCAGTTTTGGGGTTACTAAGAAACTGTTTTTT. Its protein product is CASSFGVTKKLFF.

This chain uses TRBV29-1 with TRBJ2-3; the D is unclear. Germline V gene lookup returns CDR1 SQVTM and CDR2 ANQGSEA. The V end was cut by 8 bases, the J end by 2 bases, with 17 bases between. This CDR3 is 14 amino acids long. DNA for the CDR3: TGCAGCCTCAAACGGCACGGTTCCACAGATACGCAGTATTTT. Its translation: CSLKRHGSTDTQYF.

The V and J genes are TRBV12-3 or TRBV12-4 and TRBJ1-1; D not resolved. V lost 3 bases and J lost 5, with 7 bases in between. The CDR3 is 12 amino acids. The CDR3 reads CASSLVGTEAFF. In DNA, the CDR3 is TGTGCCAGCAGTTTGGTAGGAACTGAAGCTTTCTTT.

This clone occurred a few times. The chain couples TRBV14 to TRBJ1-5; D is uncertain. Trimming took off 3 bases at V and 0 bases at J, with 15 bases between the two ends. This CDR3 region has 17 residues. The germline CDR1 and CDR2 sequences are SGHDN and FVKESK. The CDR3: CASSQDEYGDSNQPQHF. CDR3 DNA sequence: TGTGCCAGCAGCCAGGATGAGTATGGAGATAGCAATCAGCCCCAGCATTTT. The complete variable domain, with remaining parts taken from reference TRBV14 and TRBJ1-5, reads EAGVTQFPSHSVIEKGQTVTLRCDPISGHDNLYWYRRVMGKEIKFLLHFVKESKQDESGMPNNRFLAERTGGTYSTLKVQPAELEDSGVYFCASSQDEYGDSNQPQHFGDGTRLSIL.

The DNA for the CDR3 is TGTGCCAGCAGCCATAATGACGGGGAGCTGTTTTTT. This encodes CASSHNDGELFF. The chain couples TRBV6-2 or TRBV6-3 to TRBJ2-2; D not resolved. CDR3 size: 12 residues. Per the germline V gene, CDR1 is MNHEY and CDR2 is SVGEGT. Trimming removed 6 bases at V and 7 bases at J, with 9 bases between.

The J gene is TRBJ2-3, the V gene TRBV4-3; TRBD2 matches 11 bases. Germline V gives CDR1 LGHNA, CDR2 YSLEER. The CDR3 is 17 residues long. With V trimmed by 0 bases and J by 7 bases, 9 bases remained unmatched. CDR3 sequence (DNA): TGCGCCAGCAGCCAAGAACGAGCTAGCGGGAGGAGGTATACGCAGTATTTT. Translating gives CASSQERASGRRYTQYF.